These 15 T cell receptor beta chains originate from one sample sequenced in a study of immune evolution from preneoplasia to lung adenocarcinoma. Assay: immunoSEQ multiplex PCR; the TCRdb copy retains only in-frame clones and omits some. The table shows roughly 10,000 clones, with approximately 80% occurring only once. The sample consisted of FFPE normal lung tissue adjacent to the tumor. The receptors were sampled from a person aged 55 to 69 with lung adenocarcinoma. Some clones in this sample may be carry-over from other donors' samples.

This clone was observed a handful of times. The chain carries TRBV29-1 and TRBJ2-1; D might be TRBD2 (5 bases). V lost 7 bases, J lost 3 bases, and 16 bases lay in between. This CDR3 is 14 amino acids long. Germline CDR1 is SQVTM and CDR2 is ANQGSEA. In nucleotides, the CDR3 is TGCAGCGCCCTGGACCGACTACTCTACAATGAGCAGTTCTTC. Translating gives CSALDRLLYNEQFF.

CDR3 sequence (DNA): TGTGCCTGGAGTGTGATGAGCACAGATACGCAGTATTTT. As protein: CAWSVMSTDTQYF. This chain uses TRBV30 with TRBJ2-3, with D unclear. Trimming took off 0 bases at V and 0 bases at J, with 4 bases between the two ends. From germline, CDR1 is GTSNPN and CDR2 SVGIG (reference sequence). This CDR3 comprises 13 residues. Together with reference TRBV30 and TRBJ2-3, the CDR3 gives the full variable domain: SQTIHQWPATLVQPVGSPLSLECTVEGTSNPNLYWYRQAAGRGLQLLFYSVGIGQISSEVPQNLSASRPQDRQFILSSKKLLLSDSGFYLCAWSVMSTDTQYFGPGTRLTVL.

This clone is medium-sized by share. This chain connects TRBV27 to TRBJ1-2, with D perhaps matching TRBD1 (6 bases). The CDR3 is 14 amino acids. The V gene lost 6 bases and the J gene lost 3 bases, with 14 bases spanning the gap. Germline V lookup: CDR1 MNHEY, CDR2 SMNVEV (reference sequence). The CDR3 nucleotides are TGTGCCAGCAGCAATTTACAGGGCTACTATGGCTACACCTTC. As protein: CASSNLQGYYGYTF.

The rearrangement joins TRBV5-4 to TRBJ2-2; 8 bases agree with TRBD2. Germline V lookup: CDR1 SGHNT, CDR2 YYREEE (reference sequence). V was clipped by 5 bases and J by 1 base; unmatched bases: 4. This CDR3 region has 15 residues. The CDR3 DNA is TGTGCCAGCAGTCCCGGGACTAGGAACACCGGGGAGCTGTTTTTT. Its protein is CASSPGTRNTGELFF.

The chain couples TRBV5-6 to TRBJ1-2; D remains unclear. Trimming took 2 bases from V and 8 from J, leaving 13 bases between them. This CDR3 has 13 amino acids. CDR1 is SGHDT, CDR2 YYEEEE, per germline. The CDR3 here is CASSFSGPRGYTF. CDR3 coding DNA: TGTGCCAGCAGCTTTTCAGGCCCCCGGGGCTACACCTTC.

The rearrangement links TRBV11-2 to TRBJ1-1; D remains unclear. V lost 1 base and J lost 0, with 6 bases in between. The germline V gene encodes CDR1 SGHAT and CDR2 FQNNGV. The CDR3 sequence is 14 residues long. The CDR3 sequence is CASSLGPMNTEAFF. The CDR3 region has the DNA TGTGCCAGCAGCTTAGGGCCTATGAACACTGAAGCTTTCTTT.

CDR3 bases: TGTGTCGTCGTACAGGGGAACTATGGCTACACCTTC. It encodes CVVVQGNYGYTF. The chain recombines TRBV19 with TRBJ1-2, with 7 bases lining up with TRBD1. The germline V gene has CDR1 LNHDA and CDR2 SQIVND (reference sequence). The CDR3 loop spans 12 amino acids.

The CDR3 is CASSSREANTDTQYF. The CDR3 nucleotides are TGTGCCAGCAGTTCCCGGGAGGCTAACACAGATACGCAGTATTTT. The chain carries TRBV7-9 and TRBJ2-3, with 7 bases fitting TRBD2. Looked up from germline, CDR1 is SEHNR and CDR2 is FQNEAQ (reference sequence). The ends lost 6 bases at V and 2 bases at J; junction bases unmatched: 8. This CDR3 has 15 residues.

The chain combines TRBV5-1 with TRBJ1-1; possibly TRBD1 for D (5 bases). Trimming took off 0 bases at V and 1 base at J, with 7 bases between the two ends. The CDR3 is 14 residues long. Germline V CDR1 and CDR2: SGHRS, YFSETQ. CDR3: CASSLVGGNTEAFF. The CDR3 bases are TGCGCCAGCAGCTTGGTGGGGGGGAACACTGAAGCTTTCTTT.

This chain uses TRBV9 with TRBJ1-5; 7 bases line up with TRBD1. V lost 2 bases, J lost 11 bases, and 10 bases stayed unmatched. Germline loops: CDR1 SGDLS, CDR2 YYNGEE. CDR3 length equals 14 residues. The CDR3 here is CASSVGTGAAAQHF. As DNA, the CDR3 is TGTGCCAGCAGCGTCGGTACAGGGGCGGCGGCCCAGCATTTT.

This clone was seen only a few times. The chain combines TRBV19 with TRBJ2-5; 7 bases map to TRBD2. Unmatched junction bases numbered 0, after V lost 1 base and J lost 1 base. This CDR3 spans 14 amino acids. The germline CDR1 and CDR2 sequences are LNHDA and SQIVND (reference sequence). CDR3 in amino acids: CASSIAGGQETQYF. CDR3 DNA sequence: TGTGCCAGTAGTATAGCGGGAGGCCAAGAGACCCAGTACTTC.

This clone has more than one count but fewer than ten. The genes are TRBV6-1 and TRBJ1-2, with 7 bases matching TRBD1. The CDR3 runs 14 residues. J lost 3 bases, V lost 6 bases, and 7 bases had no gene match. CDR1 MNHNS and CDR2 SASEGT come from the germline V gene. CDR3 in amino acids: CASRGSTGDYGYTF. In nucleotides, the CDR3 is TGTGCCAGCAGAGGAAGTACAGGGGACTATGGCTACACCTTC.

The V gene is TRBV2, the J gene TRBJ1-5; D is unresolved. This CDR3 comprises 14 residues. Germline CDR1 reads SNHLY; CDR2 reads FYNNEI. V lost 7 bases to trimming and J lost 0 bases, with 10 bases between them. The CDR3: CASTSTNSNQPQHF. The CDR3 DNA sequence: TGTGCCAGCACTTCAACCAATAGCAATCAGCCCCAGCATTTT.

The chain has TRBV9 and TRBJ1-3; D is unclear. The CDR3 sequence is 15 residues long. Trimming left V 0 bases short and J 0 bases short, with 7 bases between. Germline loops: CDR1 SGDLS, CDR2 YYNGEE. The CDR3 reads CASSVDHSSGNTIYF. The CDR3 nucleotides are TGTGCCAGCAGCGTAGACCACAGCTCTGGAAACACCATATATTTT. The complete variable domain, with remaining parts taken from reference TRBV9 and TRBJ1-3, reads DSGVTQTPKHLITATGQRVTLRCSPRSGDLSVYWYQQSLDQGLQFLIQYYNGEERAKGNILERFSAQQFPDLHSELNLSSLELGDSALYFCASSVDHSSGNTIYFGEGSWLTVV.

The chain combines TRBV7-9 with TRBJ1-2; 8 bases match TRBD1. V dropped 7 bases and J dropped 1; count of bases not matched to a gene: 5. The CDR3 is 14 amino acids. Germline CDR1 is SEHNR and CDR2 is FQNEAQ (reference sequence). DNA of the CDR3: TGTGCCAGCACCCGACAGGGGATTAACTATGGCTACACCTTC. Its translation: CASTRQGINYGYTF.